The sequence of this TCR beta chain was determined in a study of T cell responses to AZD1222 COVID-19 vaccine. Study findings and constraints: Following two doses of AZD1222, Spike-specific TCR breadth and depth rose. Donors skewed white British and female; clonal diversity was possibly underestimated. Across spike, vaccine-associated CD4 TCRs were found, dominant at 160-218 and 743-854.

Second doses that came at about 4 or about 12 weeks were put together. Sequencing used immunoSEQ multiplex PCR; TCRdb keeps in-frame clones, though not all of them. This sample has around 54,000 clones, with around 88% found just once. On this clone: Its antigen is undetermined.

The clonotype comes from an adult who received the AZD1222 COVID-19 vaccine. Sequences were derived from peripheral blood, sampled 28 days after the second AZD1222 dose.

The CDR3 nucleotides read TGTGCCAGCTCACCCCGGACTAGCGGGGGTTTGGAGACCCAGTACTTC. This gives the protein CASSPRTSGGLETQYF. The chain has TRBV18 and TRBJ2-5; TRBD2 matches at 13 bases. Germline V gene data show CDR1 as KGHSH and CDR2 as LQKENI. The CDR3 runs 16 residues. The junction had 6 bases not matched to a gene; V was cut back by 3 bases and J by 5 bases.